The clone carrying this TCR beta chain was counted ten times or more. The antigen remains undetermined. MiXCR, run by TCRdb on the reads, gives a single entry per CDR3 protein. The sample lists some 940,000 distinct CDR3 sequences; roughly a third were seen once. The entry originates in a study of T cell repertoires in cytomegalovirus infection. Whole-study context: Recently identified HLA-C-restricted CMV epitopes were among the peptides used. Evidence of both CMV infection and a matching HLA type came from public TCR beta signatures. Study-level results: HLA-C-restricted CMV clonotypes gave the most frequent clonotype in two of eight donors. Carriage of CMV together with the relevant HLA was identifiable through cumulative public TCR beta family frequency.

Germline loops: CDR1 SEHNR, CDR2 FQNEAQ (reference sequence). V lost 6 bases to trimming and J lost 7 bases; unmatched junction nucleotides: 9. This CDR3 has 15 residues. The starting material was cultured CD8+ T cells from PBMCs, obtained from culture after CMV antigen stimulation. The rearrangement joins TRBV7-9 to TRBJ2-2; TRBD1 aligns across 9 bases. The source is a human donor in good health (CMV status not recorded). Some clones in this sample may be carry-over from other donors' samples. CDR3 bases: TGTGCCAGCAGACGCCGGGACAGGGAGGACGGGGAGCTGTTTTTT. This gives the protein CASRRRDREDGELFF.